The 3 T cell receptor beta chains in this list originate from one sample, sequenced in a study of PD-L1 blockade in urothelial cancer (TCRdb year 2017). To prepare the library, the immunoSEQ multiplex PCR assay was applied. TCRdb obtained this table from immuneACCESS and retained in-frame rearrangements with V and J assigned. These tables miss some clones; where compared with another copy, unresolved V genes account for less than half of the shortfall, and the remainder is unexplained. In this sample the table shows tens of thousands of clones, around nine tenths of which occur a single time. Together, the top ten hold less than 2% of the sample. The sequences come from PBMCs, collected around atezolizumab (anti-PD-L1) treatment. These receptor sequences come from a middle-aged man with urothelial cancer.

The chain combines TRBV7-6 with TRBJ2-5; 8 bases map to TRBD2. Germline CDR1 is SGHVS and CDR2 is FNYEAQ. V was pared by 3 bases and J by 6 bases, with 15 bases of the junction left unmatched. This CDR3 has 17 amino acids. Here the CDR3 reads CASSFRSSGTRLKTQYF. The CDR3 nucleotides read TGTGCCAGCAGCTTTCGAAGTAGCGGGACTAGATTAAAGACCCAGTACTTC.

This chain uses TRBV21-1 with TRBJ2-1; TRBD1, the table's D call, was not compared with the DNA. TRBV21-1 is termed a pseudogene. This CDR3 is built from 17 residues. This chain's CDR3 is CASSKWAETISYNEQFF. CDR3 nucleotides: TGTGCCAGCAGCAAGTGGGCCGAGACAATCTCCTACAATGAGCAGTTCTTC.

The rearrangement joins TRBV5-6 to TRBJ2-7; 7 bases fit TRBD1. This CDR3 has 14 residues. V lost 4 bases to trimming and J lost 3 bases; unmatched junction nucleotides: 7. Germline CDR1 SGHDT, CDR2 YYEEEE. Here the CDR3 reads CASSIGQAFYEQYF. CDR3 in DNA: TGTGCCAGCAGCATCGGACAGGCTTTCTACGAGCAGTACTTC. The whole variable domain, remainder taken from reference TRBV5-6 and TRBJ2-7, is DAGVTQSPTHLIKTRGQQVTLRCSPKSGHDTVSWYQQALGQGPQFIFQYYEEEERQRGNFPDRFSGHQFPNYSSELNVNALLLGDSALYLCASSIGQAFYEQYFGPGTRLTVT.